The rows below give T cell receptor beta chains drawn from one sample of a study of T cells in Graves' hyperthyroidism and ophthalmopathy. TCRdb called the multiplex PCR reads again in MiXCR, with one record for every CDR3 protein. The sample consists of under 400,000 distinct CDR3 sequences, 15% to 20% of them appearing once. Sequencing was performed on blood. All receptors come from a middle-aged woman with Graves' ophthalmopathy. The conserved cysteine and the conserved F or W are not part of the CDR3 here.

CDR3	V	J
ASSPTRRDRPYEQY	TRBV28	TRBJ2-7
ASSPSPGGGGANTEAF	TRBV6-2/TRBV6-3	TRBJ1-1
ASSLRETGKGYT	TRBV28	TRBJ1-2
ASSLNLAGYEQY	TRBV11-1	TRBJ2-7
ASSQRAHGGNQPQH	TRBV4-1	TRBJ1-5
ASSMGLAGGRQY	TRBV19	TRBJ2-7
ATSRDGTSGSDTQY	TRBV15	TRBJ2-3
SVSLAGAYEQY	TRBV29-1	TRBJ2-7
ASSDNSINTEAF	TRBV7-9	TRBJ1-1
ASASGGYEQY	TRBV27	TRBJ2-7
ASSLEITGELF	TRBV5-1	TRBJ2-2
ASSQDPRGTLYGYT	TRBV3-1	TRBJ1-2
ASSGDRVSRGYT	TRBV6-2/TRBV6-3	TRBJ1-2
ASSVSIQTEAF	TRBV6-4	TRBJ1-1
ASVDGMGNQPQH	TRBV28	TRBJ1-5
ASSINLHTEAF	TRBV28	TRBJ1-1
ATSRSAGPQETQY	TRBV15	TRBJ2-5
SARGLGLTLSEQY	TRBV20-1	TRBJ2-7
ASSQQTGMYTGELF	TRBV4-3	TRBJ2-2
ASIEPRASGSYEQY	TRBV6-2/TRBV6-3	TRBJ2-7
ASSSGGFATSIHANTGELF	TRBV5-4	TRBJ2-2
ASSSAEVLGGYT	TRBV13	TRBJ1-2
ASQAGGDTGELF	TRBV6-5	TRBJ2-2
ASSKIAGETYEQY	TRBV7-2	TRBJ2-7
ASSLGTKGFEQY	TRBV7-9	TRBJ2-7
ASKGGGGKADQPQH	TRBV11-2	TRBJ1-5
SGQGGETQY	TRBV29-1	TRBJ2-5
ASSVKFSNQPQH	TRBV6-1	TRBJ1-5
ASSPAGVDQGMDTQY	TRBV28	TRBJ2-3
ASRRVGGNNQPQH	TRBV27	TRBJ1-5
ASSLYQETQY	TRBV28	TRBJ2-5
ASSYSGPQETQY	TRBV6-5	TRBJ2-5
ASSNGETQY	TRBV11-2	TRBJ2-5
ASSLTKGVQY	TRBV7-9	TRBJ2-7
ATSRELAVGETQY	TRBV15	TRBJ2-5
ASSQDFSVSGGLREQY	TRBV4-1	TRBJ2-7
ASSLITSAQETQY	TRBV11-2	TRBJ2-5
ASSPIAGGNQPQH	TRBV27	TRBJ1-5
ASSRWRTSGHLSYNEQF	TRBV11-1	TRBJ2-1
ASSYSGDTYEQY	TRBV5-1	TRBJ2-7
ASSMTWDNQPQH	TRBV6-2/TRBV6-3	TRBJ1-5
ASRILGFVKNIQY	TRBV28	TRBJ2-4
ASSSSQSNQPQH	TRBV6-2/TRBV6-3	TRBJ1-5
ASSYSTGGVTEAF	TRBV6-5	TRBJ1-1
ASTPGGTGQPQH	TRBV6-5	TRBJ1-5
ASSATDQETQY	TRBV7-3	TRBJ2-5
ASSRPEDSVAEAF	TRBV6-1	TRBJ1-1
ASSLNRQETPY	TRBV5-5	TRBJ2-5
ASSQGGQYSNQPQH	TRBV4-1	TRBJ1-5
ASSPPTHRSDQPQH	TRBV19	TRBJ1-5